The entry below describes one T cell receptor (beta chain). Its antigen is not identified. This sample is part of a study of CD8+ T cells in alopecia areata. Study-level information: The study gave treated patients oral tofacitinib at 5 to 10 mg twice daily. The drug, tofacitinib, lasted 6 to 18 months, followed by 6 months off drug.

Study-level results: In lesional scalp, particularly from alopecia totalis/universalis, clonality was higher than in normal scalp.

Sequencing relied on a cDNA template that was reverse transcribed from extracted RNA. The method was immunoSEQ multiplex PCR; TCRdb's version includes in-frame clones alone and lacks a portion of them. Found here are 170,000 or so clones, 50% to 70% of them singletons; the top ten hold 1.7%. Germline loops: CDR1 SGDLS, CDR2 YYNGEE. The CDR3 is made up of 14 amino acids. Deletions cut 4 bases from V and 8 bases from J, with 18 bases between. Both peripheral blood and punch biopsies of lesional scalp skin were obtained from patients who had alopecia areata. V gene TRBV9 combines with J gene TRBJ1-2; D is possibly TRBD1 (5 bases). The specimen was CD4+ T cells sorted from blood, collected at week 0. This TCR came from a human donor with alopecia areata. The CDR3 DNA reads TGTGCCAGCAGCAAAGGAGGGGACTTCTACGGCTACACCTTC. Translation: CASSKGGDFYGYTF.